The rows below give T cell receptor beta chains drawn from one sample of a study of cytomegalovirus exposure and HLA in healthy donors. Sequencing was performed with immunoSEQ multiplex PCR; in TCRdb, only in-frame clones are kept and a portion is missing. The repertoire holds roughly 140,000 clones, with roughly 80% as singletons. Sequencing was performed on PBMCs. These receptors were obtained from a man aged 25 to 40 in good health and CMV-seropositive. The CDR3 runs from the conserved cysteine through the conserved F or W. Fields, in order: J gene, CDR3 length, clone size, D gene, V gene, CDR3 DNA, CDR3 protein. The D gene is left open where the match is weak. Clone size is shown for a subset of rows, as once, few, many or a class of expanded clone.

TRBJ2-3	8	-	TRBD1	TRBV6-4	TGTTTCCGGGACAGGAGGTATTTT	CFRDRRYF
TRBJ2-7	14	-	TRBD1	TRBV18	TGTGCCAGCTCACGACCCGGACAGGGCTACGAGCAGTACTTC	CASSRPGQGYEQYF
TRBJ1-2	13	-	TRBD1	TRBV11-1	TGTGCCAGCAGCGTCCGGGACAGGGGTGGCTACACCTTC	CASSVRDRGGYTF
TRBJ1-1	15	-	TRBD1	TRBV9	TGTGCCAGCAGCGTAGGGACAGGGTGGGGGACTGAAGCTTTCTTT	CASSVGTGWGTEAFF
TRBJ1-4	16	-	TRBD1	TRBV4-1	TGCGCCAGCAGCCTCGGGACAGTACTAACTAATGAAAAACTGTTTTTT	CASSLGTVLTNEKLFF
TRBJ2-2	15	-	-	TRBV6-5	TGTGCCAGCAGTTACTCCCCAGCGAACACCGGGGAGCTGTTTTTT	CASSYSPANTGELFF
TRBJ2-3	14	few	-	TRBV5-6	TGTGCCAGCAATCCCGCGGGGTTAACAGATACGCAGTATTTT	CASNPAGLTDTQYF
TRBJ2-6	15	-	-	TRBV11-2	TGTGCCAGCAGCATAGACAGGACTGGGGCCAACGTCCTGACTTTC	CASSIDRTGANVLTF
TRBJ2-5	15	-	-	TRBV6-1	TGTGCCAGCAGCAGGACTAAACGGTACCAAGAGACCCAGTACTTC	CASSRTKRYQETQYF
TRBJ1-1	12	-	-	TRBV7-9	TGTGCCAGCAGCCGCGGTAACACTGAAGCTTTCTTT	CASSRGNTEAFF
TRBJ2-1	16	-	-	TRBV4-1	TGCGCCAGCAGCCAAGGTCCGGGAGTTGGGGGGAATGAGCAGTTCTTC	CASSQGPGVGGNEQFF
TRBJ2-7	15	-	-	TRBV9	TGTGCCAGCAGCGTAGCAGTCGGGAGCTCAAACGAGCAGTACTTC	CASSVAVGSSNEQYF
TRBJ2-2	15	-	TRBD2	TRBV6-6	TGTGCCAGCAGTTTAGGACTAGCAGTGGGTGGGGAGCTGTTTTTT	CASSLGLAVGGELFF
TRBJ1-2	11	-	-	TRBV28	TGTGCCACCCTTAAAAACTATGGCTACACCTTC	CATLKNYGYTF
TRBJ1-5	13	-	-	TRBV7-6	TGTGCCAGCAGCTTAGTTGCGGGGGGACCCCAGCATTTT	CASSLVAGGPQHF
TRBJ2-2	14	-	-	TRBV30	TGTGCCTGGAGTGGCACAGGGAGTTCCGGGGAGCTGTTTTTT	CAWSGTGSSGELFF
TRBJ2-7	13	few	-	TRBV5-1	TGCGCCAGCAGCTTACAGGGATCTTACGAGCAGTACTTC	CASSLQGSYEQYF
TRBJ2-3	14	-	-	TRBV7-8	TGTGCCAGCAGCTCCTACCTAGCGACAGATACGCAGTATTTT	CASSSYLATDTQYF
TRBJ2-1	15	few	-	TRBV6-4	TGTGCCAGCAGTGACGGGGTAGGAGGGTCCGATGAGCAGTTCTTC	CASSDGVGGSDEQFF
TRBJ1-1	14	-	-	TRBV5-1	TGCGCCAGCAGCTCATCGATCAGGGACACTGAAGCTTTCTTT	CASSSSIRDTEAFF
TRBJ2-7	15	-	TRBD2	TRBV6-5	TGTGCCAGCAGTTCGGCCGGGACTAGATCTCTCGAGCAGTACTTC	CASSSAGTRSLEQYF
TRBJ1-2	16	-	-	TRBV7-5	TGTGCCAGAAGCCCGGGACAGGGAGTATCTAACTATGGCTACACCTTC	CARSPGQGVSNYGYTF
TRBJ1-1	14	-	-	TRBV5-4	TGTGCCAGCAGTAATTGGGGCTGGTACACTGAAGCTTTCTTT	CASSNWGWYTEAFF
TRBJ1-3	15	-	-	TRBV19	TGTGCCAGTAGTATAACGGAGATCCCTGGAAACACCATATATTTT	CASSITEIPGNTIYF
TRBJ2-7	15	-	-	TRBV9	TGTGCCAGCAGCGTAAGTAGCGCAACTGTCTACGAGCAGTACTTC	CASSVSSATVYEQYF
TRBJ2-1	19	few	-	TRBV11-2	TGTGCCAGCAGCTTGGGCCCTTACCTTCGTCGGGGGACCGGCCATGAGCAGTTCTTC	CASSLGPYLRRGTGHEQFF
TRBJ1-1	12	-	-	TRBV2	TGTGCCAGCAGGTCGGACAGCCCGGCGGCTTTCTTT	CASRSDSPAAFF
TRBJ1-1	12	-	-	TRBV27	TGTGCCAGCAGGACAGGAAACACTGAAGCTTTCTTT	CASRTGNTEAFF
TRBJ2-1	13	-	-	TRBV2	TGTGCCAGCAGTGTCAGTAGCTCCACGGAGCAGTTCTTC	CASSVSSSTEQFF
TRBJ2-5	15	once	-	TRBV28	TGTGCCAGCAGTTCCTCGCGGCGTGGGGGCGAAATAGGCCACTTC	CASSSSRRGGEIGHF
TRBJ2-5	15	-	TRBD2	TRBV11-2	TGTGCCAGCAGCTCGGGACTAGCGGGAGGTCGGGAAAATTACTTC	CASSSGLAGGRENYF
TRBJ1-2	14	few	TRBD1	TRBV15	TGTGCCACCAGCAGTAACGGCAGGGGGGATGGCTACACCTTC	CATSSNGRGDGYTF
TRBJ2-5	13	-	-	TRBV5-1	TGCGCCAGCAGCTTCGGAGACCAAGAGACCCAGTACTTC	CASSFGDQETQYF
TRBJ2-2	16	-	-	TRBV18	TGTGCCAGCTCACCGTTCAGGGTGGTGGACACCGGGGAGCTGTTTTTT	CASSPFRVVDTGELFF
TRBJ2-1	14	-	TRBD1	TRBV2	TGTGCCAGCAGTGAGGGGACAGGGTACAATGAGCAGTTCTTC	CASSEGTGYNEQFF
TRBJ1-5	12	-	-	TRBV19	TGTGCCAGTAATCCAGGTAATCAGCCCCAGCATTTT	CASNPGNQPQHF
TRBJ2-3	16	-	-	TRBV4-1	TGCGCCAGCAGCCAAAAAGGGGGACTACTCACAGATACGCAGTATTTT	CASSQKGGLLTDTQYF
TRBJ2-3	18	-	TRBD2	TRBV4-2	TGTGCCAGCAGCCAAGATGGGACTAGCTCCAAGAGGGCAGATACGCAGTATTTT	CASSQDGTSSKRADTQYF
TRBJ2-2	16	-	TRBD1	TRBV7-2	TGTGCCAGCAGCTGGACGTCCGGGACAGCGCCCGGGGAGCTGTTTTTT	CASSWTSGTAPGELFF
TRBJ2-2	16	-	-	TRBV9	TGTGCCAGCAGCCTACAGGCTACTCCGAACACCGGGGAGCTGTTTTTT	CASSLQATPNTGELFF
TRBJ1-4	14	-	TRBD1	TRBV7-2	TGTGCCAGCAGCTTGGACAGGGGAAATGAAAAACTGTTTTTT	CASSLDRGNEKLFF
TRBJ2-7	14	-	TRBD1	TRBV5-1	TGCGCCAGCAGACCACAGGGGGTTAGCTACGAGCAGTACTTC	CASRPQGVSYEQYF
TRBJ2-7	13	few	-	TRBV7-8	TGTTCCAGCAAGCTGGGGCCGGCCTACGAGCAGTACTTC	CSSKLGPAYEQYF
TRBJ1-2	14	-	-	TRBV6-5	TGTGCCAGCAGTTACTCCCGGGGGAACTATGGCTACACCTTC	CASSYSRGNYGYTF
TRBJ2-2	16	-	TRBD1	TRBV6-1	TGTGCCAGCAGTGTAGTCAGGGGGCCGGGCACCGGGGAGCTGTTTTTT	CASSVVRGPGTGELFF
TRBJ2-1	14	-	-	TRBV19	TGTGCCACTCAGTGGGGGGACAGAGACAATGAGCAGTTCTTC	CATQWGDRDNEQFF
TRBJ2-5	15	-	-	TRBV25-1	TGTGCCAGCACCTCAGAGGGAGGGGGTGGAGAGACCCAGTACTTC	CASTSEGGGGETQYF
TRBJ1-3	15	-	TRBD1	TRBV4-3	TGCGCCAGCAGCGCGGACAGGGCCTATGGAAACACCATATATTTT	CASSADRAYGNTIYF
TRBJ2-3	15	-	TRBD1	TRBV2	TGTGCCAGCAGGAACAGGACAGGGGTGCAAGATACGCAGTATTTT	CASRNRTGVQDTQYF
TRBJ2-2	15	-	-	TRBV7-8	TGTGCCAGCAGCTCCCCTAAGGGGAGGACCGGGGAGCTGTTTTTT	CASSSPKGRTGELFF
TRBJ2-7	13	-	TRBD2	TRBV30	TGTGCCTGGGACCGACTAGCATCCTACGAGCAGTACTTC	CAWDRLASYEQYF